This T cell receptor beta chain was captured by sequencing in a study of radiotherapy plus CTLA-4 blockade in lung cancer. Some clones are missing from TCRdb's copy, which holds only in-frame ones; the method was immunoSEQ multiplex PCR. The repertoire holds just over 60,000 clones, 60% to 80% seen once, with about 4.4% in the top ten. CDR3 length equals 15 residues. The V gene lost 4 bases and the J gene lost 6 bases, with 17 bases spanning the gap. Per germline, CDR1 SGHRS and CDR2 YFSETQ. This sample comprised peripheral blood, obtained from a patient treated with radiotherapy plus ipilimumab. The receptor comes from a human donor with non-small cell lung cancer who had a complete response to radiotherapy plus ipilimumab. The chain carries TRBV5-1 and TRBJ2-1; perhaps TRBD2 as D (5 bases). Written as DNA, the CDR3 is TGCGCCAGCAGCGGAGGAAGCGCCGGCAGCAATGAGCAGTTCTTC. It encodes CASSGGSAGSNEQFF.